The entry below gives a single T cell receptor (beta chain) sequence along with its context. This entry comes from a study of blood T cell repertoires in COVID-19. This CDR3 is 16 amino acids long. Germline CDR1 and CDR2: KGHDR and SFDVKD. V was shortened by 0 bases and J by 3 bases, with 12 bases between the two germline ends. Authors' methods: Amplification with reference gene primers provided the estimates of nucleated cell counts. Clones were sequenced by immunoSEQ multiplex PCR, and TCRdb holds only the in-frame ones, with some missing. V and J calls and clone size are copied from that table; D and trimming were computed from the DNA. The sample lists about 25,000 clones; 65% to 90% were seen once.

Sequencing input: peripheral blood. The TCR comes from a woman of 80 years or more with acute or convalescent COVID-19. The chain couples TRBV24-1 to TRBJ2-3, with D tentatively TRBD2 (5 bases). The CDR3 DNA follows: TGTGCCACCAGTGATTTGCGGATCGGCGGGACAGATACGCAGTATTTT. Its protein product is CATSDLRIGGTDTQYF.